What follows is one TCR beta chain and its context. Its antigen is not known. Primed by a sample-barcoded 5' primer and a J-beta primer mix, a second PCR proceeded for about 6 to 11 cycles. TCRdb called the 5' RACE reads again in MiXCR, with one record for every CDR3 protein. The sample yields some 640,000 distinct CDR3 sequences, around 48% seen once. There were at least 6 micrograms of total RNA extracted from every sample. This entry belongs to a study of blood T cells in healthy people across ages. Whole-study findings and limits: The recorded TCR beta diversity per million T cells decreased in a roughly linear manner with age. The authors considered diversity estimates from one million T cells to be underestimates. Long-lived donors carried more naive CD4+ cells and greater diversity than aged donors.

The sample taken for sequencing was blood. The sequence derives from a woman aged 55-70 years in good health.

The DNA for the CDR3 is TGCGCCAGCAGCTTGGGACTTGTTCGACGGCAGCAGTACTTC. Protein sequence: CASSLGLVRRQQYF. The V call is TRBV5-1, the J call TRBJ2-5; D not certain. V lost 0 bases, J lost 11 bases, and 17 bases lay in between. Per the germline V gene, CDR1 is SGHRS and CDR2 is YFSETQ. The length of the CDR3 is 14 residues.